The next 5 T cell receptor beta chains were all read from a single sample in a study of blood T cell repertoires in COVID-19. TCRdb's copy holds only in-frame clones and misses some; the assay was immunoSEQ multiplex PCR. This table holds about 170,000 clones, about 87% found once. Sequencing was done on a sample of peripheral blood. These receptors were obtained from a young man with active or convalescent COVID-19.

The chain uses TRBV7-2 and TRBJ2-5; 7 bases align to TRBD2. The CDR3 has 15 residues. Germline CDR1 and CDR2: SGHTA and FQGNSA. Losses at the gene ends were 6 bases for V and 1 base for J; bases not matched to a gene: 8. For the CDR3, the DNA is TGTGCCAGCAGGTTCGCGGGGGTCTCCCAAGAGACCCAGTACTTC. It codes for CASRFAGVSQETQYF.

J is TRBJ2-1 and V is TRBV5-1; 12 bases are a match to TRBD1. The V gene end was trimmed by 0 bases and the J gene end by 3 bases; junction bases not matched to a gene: 4. The CDR3 is made up of 17 amino acids. Germline CDR1 SGHRS, CDR2 YFSETQ. DNA of the CDR3: TGCGCCAGCAGCTTGGAGGGGACAGGGGGCTTCTACAATGAGCAGTTCTTC. Translation gives CASSLEGTGGFYNEQFF.

The chain couples TRBV6-4 to TRBJ1-2; tentative D call: TRBD1 (5 bases). The CDR3 is 15 residues long. The germline gives CDR1 MRHNA, CDR2 SNTAGT. Between the trimmed V and J ends, which lost 0 bases and 1 base, there was a span of 9 bases. This CDR3 reads CASSDSAGLNYGYTF. CDR3 nucleotides: TGTGCCAGCAGTGACTCGGCGGGACTTAACTATGGCTACACCTTC.

The CDR3 is CASSLYSGVNTEAFF. Written as DNA, the CDR3 is TGCGCCAGCAGCTTGTATTCCGGGGTGAACACTGAAGCTTTCTTT. V is TRBV5-1 and J is TRBJ1-1; D is undetermined. Germline lookup yields CDR1 SGHRS and CDR2 YFSETQ. Trimming pared 1 base from V and 0 bases from J, leaving 10 bases between. The CDR3 extends over 15 amino acids.

This chain uses TRBV18 with TRBJ1-6; D remains ambiguous. The germline gives CDR1 KGHSH, CDR2 LQKENI. The CDR3 has 14 amino acids. Between the trimmed V and J ends, which lost 3 bases and 6 bases, there was a span of 9 bases. CDR3 bases: TGTGCCAGCTCACCTTCGGGAATTAATTCACCCCTCCACTTT. Amino acid sequence: CASSPSGINSPLHF.